Sequencing of this TCR beta chain was carried out in a study of blood T cell repertoires in COVID-19. About the research overall: Collection of acute and convalescent COVID-19 samples took place in the United States, Italy and Spain. In each case, the material was cDNA or gDNA derived from T cells, B-cell-depleted T cells, or PBMCs.

This clone was detected only a few times. The J segment lost 10 bases and the V segment lost 6 bases, leaving 7 bases of the junction unmatched. Per germline, CDR1 LNHDA and CDR2 SQIVND (reference sequence). The CDR3 covers 14 residues. Repertoires were generated with immunoSEQ multiplex PCR, while TCRdb's copy carries only in-frame clones and drops some. The data show around 260,000 clones, with 86% seen just once and around 3% held by the top ten. Sequencing was performed on peripheral blood. This rearrangement joins TRBV19 to TRBJ1-6, with 9 bases fitting TRBD1. The source is a woman under 40 with active or convalescent COVID-19. Here the CDR3 reads CASSRDRDDSPLHF. CDR3 nucleotide sequence: TGTGCCAGTAGCCGGGACAGGGATGACTCACCCCTCCACTTT.